This entry describes one T cell receptor (beta chain). These data come from a study of control samples from healthy donors and cancer patients. The assay was immunoSEQ multiplex PCR, and TCRdb's table has in-frame clones only and misses some. The sample lists under 200,000 clones, about 90% occurring once. Trimming took 5 bases from V and 7 from J, leaving 26 bases between them. The CDR3 runs 18 residues. Germline V gives CDR1 LNHDA, CDR2 SQIVND (reference sequence). The clonotype was recovered from a woman aged 25 to 39 in good health. Sample: blood. V is TRBV19 and J is TRBJ2-2; D is possibly TRBD2 (10 bases). The CDR3 DNA sequence: TGTGCCAGTAGTCTGACAGGGGGTCGGTGGACTAGCGGCGGGGAGCTGTTTTTT. Its translation is CASSLTGGRWTSGGELFF. Variable domain in full (rest from reference TRBV19 and TRBJ2-2): DGGITQSPKYLFRKEGQNVTLSCEQNLNHDAMYWYRQDPGQGLRLIYYSQIVNDFQKGDIAEGYSVSREKKESFPLTVTSAQKNPTAFYLCASSLTGGRWTSGGELFFGEGSRLTVL.